Below are 15 T cell receptor beta chains sequenced from a single sample in a study of cytomegalovirus exposure and HLA in healthy donors. PCR employed 60 Vbeta and 13 Jbeta primers. Using immunoSEQ multiplex PCR, the repertoire was profiled, and TCRdb retains in-frame clones only, with some absent. The sample lists fewer than 100,000 clones, almost 80% seen once, with about 6.4% in the top ten. Material: PBMCs. The receptors were gathered from a female donor in good health and CMV-seronegative.

The chain employs TRBV6-4 and TRBJ2-5; 11 bases map to TRBD1. The germline V gene encodes CDR1 MRHNA and CDR2 SNTAGT. This CDR3 has 13 amino acids. Losses at the gene ends were 6 bases for V and 5 bases for J; bases not matched to a gene: 2. CDR3 sequence (DNA): TGTGCCAGCAGCCGGGACAGGGGGGAGACCCAGTACTTC. The encoded protein is CASSRDRGETQYF.

The genes are TRBV5-6 and TRBJ2-1; 8 bases are a match to TRBD2. The length of the CDR3 is 15 residues. J was trimmed by 5 bases and V by 0 bases; bases with no gene match: 4. CDR1 is SGHDT, CDR2 YYEEEE, per germline. The CDR3 region has the DNA TGTGCCAGCAGCTTGGCGTTAGCGGGGAACAATGAGCAGTTCTTC. It translates to CASSLALAGNNEQFF.

This chain uses TRBV5-4 with TRBJ2-7, with D tentatively TRBD1 (6 bases). The V and J ends lost 4 bases and 5 bases respectively, with 16 bases between them. There are 14 residues in the CDR3. CDR1 SGHNT and CDR2 YYREEE come from the germline V gene (reference sequence). Written as DNA, the CDR3 is TGTGCCAGCAGCCCCTACAGGGTTACCGACGAGCAGTACTTC. Its translation is CASSPYRVTDEQYF.

The chain joins TRBV9 to TRBJ2-5, with 10 bases identical to TRBD1. V lost 5 bases to trimming and J lost 5 bases; unmatched junction nucleotides: 9. CDR3 length: 15 residues. Germline lookup yields CDR1 SGDLS and CDR2 YYNGEE. The CDR3 DNA sequence: TGTGCCAGCAGGCGGGGGGACAGGGGTGGTGAGACCCAGTACTTC. This gives the protein CASRRGDRGGETQYF.

This clone has only a few counts. The genes are TRBV5-1 and TRBJ2-4; 12 nucleotides align to TRBD1. The CDR3 extends over 18 amino acids. CDR1 and CDR2 (germline): SGHRS, YFSETQ. V was pared by 0 bases and J by 0 bases, with 4 bases of the junction left unmatched. CDR3 sequence reads: CASSLDGTGGAAKNIQYF. CDR3 coding DNA: TGCGCCAGCAGCTTGGACGGGACAGGGGGCGCAGCCAAAAACATTCAGTACTTC. Using reference TRBV5-1 and TRBJ2-4 for the parts outside the CDR3, the full variable domain is KAGVTQTPRYLIKTRGQQVTLSCSPISGHRSVSWYQQTPGQGLQFLFEYFSETQRNKGNFPGRFSGRQFSNSRSEMNVSTLELGDSALYLCASSLDGTGGAAKNIQYFGAGTRLSVL.

Comments on this clone: The junction departs from germline at one end; a sequencing error may be responsible. CDR3 sequence reads: CASSTSSGGGETQYF. DNA of the CDR3: TGTGCTAGCAGCACTTCTAGCGGGGGCGGGGAGACCCAGTACTTC. The chain couples TRBV7-7 to TRBJ2-5; the match to TRBD2 covers 10 bases. The CDR3 sequence is 15 residues long. Germline loops: CDR1 SSHAT, CDR2 FNYEAQ (reference sequence).

V gene TRBV28 combines with J gene TRBJ1-1; 12 positions match TRBD1. The CDR3 sequence is 15 residues long. Germline V lookup: CDR1 MDHEN, CDR2 SYDVKM. The junction had 2 bases not matched to a gene; V was cut back by 5 bases and J by 1 base. The CDR3 sequence is CASSQGQGANTEAFF. CDR3 sequence (DNA): TGTGCCAGCAGTCAGGGACAGGGGGCGAACACTGAAGCTTTCTTT.

This clone was recorded once. The rearrangement joins TRBV6-1 to TRBJ1-2; 7 positions match TRBD1. Germline values: CDR1 MNHNS, CDR2 SASEGT. The CDR3 has 15 amino acids. V trimming: 5 bases; J trimming: 5 bases; junction bases outside the gene matches: 11. The CDR3 reads CASSLRQGPPYGYTF. For the CDR3, the DNA is TGTGCCAGCAGTCTTAGACAGGGCCCACCTTATGGCTACACCTTC.

The rearrangement uses TRBV4-1 and TRBJ2-7, with TRBD2 identical over 11 bases. Trimming took 1 base from V and 3 from J; bases not matched to a gene: 2. The germline CDR1 and CDR2 sequences are MGHRA and YSYEKL. The CDR3 is 15 amino acids. DNA of the CDR3: TGCGCCAGCAGCCAAGTGACTAGCGGGGTCTACGAGCAGTACTTC. Translation: CASSQVTSGVYEQYF.

This chain joins TRBV29-1 and TRBJ2-5; TRBD1 matches at 7 bases. The better agreement between TRBJ2-7 and the DNA end casts doubt on the J call. CDR3 size: 12 residues. From germline, CDR1 is SQVTM and CDR2 ANQGSEA. The chain's CDR3 is CSVPTGEREQYF. In DNA, the CDR3 is TGCAGCGTCCCCACAGGGGAACGCGAGCAGTACTTC.

This rearrangement joins TRBV2 to TRBJ1-4; D uncertain. V was pared by 3 bases and J by 8 bases, with 13 bases between. This CDR3 contains 14 residues. Germline V gene data show CDR1 as SNHLY and CDR2 as FYNNEI. CDR3 residues: CASSDGGGGEKLFF. The DNA for the CDR3 is TGTGCCAGCAGTGATGGCGGTGGAGGCGAAAAACTGTTTTTT.

This chain links TRBV10-3 with TRBJ2-5, with 11 bases matching TRBD2. Germline V gives CDR1 ENHRY, CDR2 SYGVKD. V was pared by 4 bases and J by 5 bases, with 3 bases of the junction left unmatched. The CDR3 totals 14 residues. The CDR3 region has the DNA TGTGCCATCAGTGCTAGCGGGGGGCGGGAGACCCAGTACTTC. It codes for CAISASGGRETQYF.

The CDR3 DNA is TGTGCCAGCAAACCCGAAGCGGGGGGCGGGGGTGAGCAGTTCTTC. Translated, it gives CASKPEAGGGGEQFF. The gene calls are TRBV2 and TRBJ2-1, with 9 bases matching TRBD2. The germline CDR1 and CDR2 sequences are SNHLY and FYNNEI. V dropped 7 bases and J dropped 9; count of bases not matched to a gene: 13. CDR3 length: 15 amino acids.

The V call is TRBV6-5, the J call TRBJ2-7; 8 bases agree with TRBD2. The CDR3 has 15 amino acids. V was pared by 5 bases and J by 2 bases, with 8 bases of the junction left unmatched. Germline-derived CDR1 and CDR2 are MNHEY and SVGAGI. CDR3 nucleotide sequence: TGTGCCAGCAGTCCGCAGACTAGCGTCCCCTACGAGCAGTACTTC. Translation: CASSPQTSVPYEQYF.

V gene TRBV13 combines with J gene TRBJ2-7; D is perhaps TRBD1 (5 bases). CDR3 length: 12 amino acids. V lost 5 bases and J 6 bases, leaving 11 bases between the germline ends. The germline gives CDR1 PRHDT, CDR2 FYEKMQ (reference sequence). CDR3 bases: TGTGCCAGCAGCCTCAGGGCCGGCGAGCAGTACTTC. It yields the protein CASSLRAGEQYF.